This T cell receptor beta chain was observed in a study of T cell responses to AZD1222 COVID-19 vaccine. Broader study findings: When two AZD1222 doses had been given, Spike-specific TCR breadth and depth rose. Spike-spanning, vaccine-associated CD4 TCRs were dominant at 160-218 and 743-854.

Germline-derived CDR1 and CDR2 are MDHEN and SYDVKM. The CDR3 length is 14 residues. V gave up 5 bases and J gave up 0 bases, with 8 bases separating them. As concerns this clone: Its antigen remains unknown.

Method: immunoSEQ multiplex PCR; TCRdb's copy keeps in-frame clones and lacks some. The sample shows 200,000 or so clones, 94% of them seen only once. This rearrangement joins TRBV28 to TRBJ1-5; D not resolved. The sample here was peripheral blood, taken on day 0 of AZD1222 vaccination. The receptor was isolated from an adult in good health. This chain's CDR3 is CASSPTVSNQPQHF. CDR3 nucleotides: TGTGCCAGCAGTCCGACCGTTAGCAATCAGCCCCAGCATTTT.